The T cell receptor beta chain described here comes from a study of OX40 agonist ivuxolimab in advanced cancers. Context from the whole study: The costimulatory receptor OX40 (CD134) was targeted by ivuxolimab, a fully human IgG2 agonistic monoclonal antibody. Prior anti-PD-1, anti-PD-L1 or anti-CTLA-4 therapy was permitted, and checkpoint inhibitors had been received by less than 45% of dose-escalation patients. In the dose-escalation cohort, roughly 80% of patients were male, and the mean age was approximately 55 years, with a range of about 23 to 85. Intravenous ivuxolimab was administered to patients every 2 weeks at six dose levels: 0.01, 0.1, 0.3, 1.5, 3 and 10 mg/kg. Of the 50 to 55 patients in dose escalation, around 19 had hepatocellular carcinoma, about 15 had melanoma, 9 had renal cell carcinoma and 9 had head and neck cancer. Peripheral TCRbeta sequencing aimed to test whether ivuxolimab altered TCR sequence diversity and caused clonal T-cell expansion. The paper reports the monotherapy dose-escalation portion (N of about 50 patients) of the phase I ivuxolimab trial. Partial responses were achieved by three dose-escalation patients, of whom one had hepatocellular carcinoma and two had cutaneous melanoma.

Patients with autoimmune disease history or receiving systemic immunosuppression were excluded from the trial. Peripheral blood for TCR sequencing was collected from all dose cohorts at baseline, on cycle 4 day 1, and on cycle 7 day 1. Samples were obtained from an open-label, multicenter, first-in-human phase I dose-escalation trial of ivuxolimab. The trial enrolled adults with locally advanced or metastatic head and neck squamous cell, hepatocellular, melanoma or renal cell carcinoma. Before TCR sequencing, CD4+ and CD8+ T cells were separately sorted from peripheral blood. CDR1 SGHTA and CDR2 FQGNSA are derived from the germline V gene. Trimming takes 1 base off V and 2 bases off J; junction bases not matched to a gene: 7. Inclusive of the bounding cysteine and phenylalanine, the CDR3 is 16 residues long. The retained sequence is limited to the CDR3, 48 bases, with the frame set at the first base.

Findings and caveats that apply to the study as a whole: Low levels of normalized T-cell clonal expansion were also shown by some nonresponding patients. Clonal expansion of both CD4+ and CD8+ blood T cells was observed from baseline to week 6 at doses 0.1 to 3.0 mg/kg. Partial responders in the 0.1-3.0 mg/kg groups had among the lowest normalized peripheral clonal expansion, especially among CD8+ T cells. The antigen specificity of the peripheral T cells that underwent clonal expansion was not determined. After ivuxolimab, expanded clones were on average more numerous among CD8+ T cells than among CD4+ T cells.

As to this clone: Its cognate antigen has yet to be identified. No much larger clonotype is one base removed from it; base qualities were not supplied.

Genomic DNA was isolated from the sorted cells so that the TCRbeta CDR3 region could be sequenced. The immunoSEQ Assay was used to sequence the TCRbeta CDR3 regions. Entries here come from immuneACCESS through TCRdb and include only in-frame sequences with V and J called. Some clones fail to appear in such tables; in the studies checked, an unresolved V gene covers under half of the shortfall, and the cause of the remainder is unknown. For this sample the table gives about 73,000 clones, of which about 87% were detected only once. Clones ranked in the top ten supply 0.4% to 0.65% of the sample. The specimen was CD4+ or CD8+ T cells sorted from blood, collected in a trial of the OX40 agonist ivuxolimab. The receptor was isolated from an adult with an advanced solid tumor such as melanoma, head and neck, liver or kidney cancer. Recombination linked TRBV7-2 to TRBJ2-5; 7 junctional bases match TRBD1. For the CDR3, the sequence is CASSLGGGQRQETQYF. DNA sequence: TGTGCCAGCAGCTTAGGTGGGGGACAGAGGCAAGAGACCCAGTACTTC.